Listed below are T cell receptor beta chains from one sample, sequenced in a study of technical replicates of blood from several donors. Some clones are missing from TCRdb's copy, which holds only in-frame ones; the method was immunoSEQ multiplex PCR. This sample has 75,000 to 90,000 clones, with roughly 94% found just once. Source material: T cells isolated from PBMCs. The source of these receptors is a human donor in good health. The CDR3 runs from the conserved cysteine through the conserved F or W. The D gene is left open where the match is weak. The size of a clone is reported for some rows only, either as once, few or many, or as a class for expanded clones.

j_call	v_call	cdr3_length	d_call	clone_size	cdr3_aa	cdr3_nt
TRBJ1-2	TRBV27	13	NA	NA	CATRPVGRSGYTF	TGTGCCACCCGACCCGTGGGGAGGAGTGGCTACACCTTC
TRBJ1-5	TRBV4-3	15	NA	NA	CASSRLTGPDQPQHF	TGCGCCAGCAGCCGACTAACAGGGCCGGATCAGCCCCAGCATTTT
TRBJ1-4	TRBV30	13	NA	once	CAWSIGVREKLFF	TGTGCCTGGAGTATCGGGGTTCGGGAAAAACTGTTTTTT
TRBJ2-5	TRBV19	14	TRBD2	NA	CASSRTSGRETQYF	TGTGCCAGTAGTAGGACTAGCGGGAGAGAGACCCAGTACTTC
TRBJ2-3	TRBV15	16	TRBD2	NA	CATMPSGRLSTDTQYF	TGTGCCACCATGCCTAGCGGGAGGCTTAGCACAGATACGCAGTATTTT
TRBJ2-7	TRBV2	14	TRBD1	NA	CASGPGQGASEQYF	TGTGCCAGCGGTCCGGGACAGGGGGCGTCTGAGCAGTACTTC
TRBJ1-1	TRBV2	17	NA	NA	CASSGAGLVFWNTEAFF	TGTGCCAGCAGTGGGGCGGGGCTAGTGTTCTGGAACACTGAAGCTTTCTTT
TRBJ2-7	TRBV10-3	14	TRBD1	NA	CAISLDRGRDEQYF	TGTGCCATCAGCCTTGACAGGGGCAGGGACGAGCAGTACTTC
TRBJ2-7	TRBV6-5	14	TRBD1	NA	CASSYGAGGYEQYF	TGTGCCAGCAGTTACGGGGCAGGGGGCTACGAGCAGTACTTC
TRBJ2-7	TRBV15	12	NA	NA	CATSRDEDEQYF	TGTGCCACCAGCAGAGATGAGGATGAGCAGTACTTC
TRBJ2-5	TRBV6-5	13	NA	NA	CASSMDRRRAQYF	TGTGCCAGCAGTATGGACAGGCGGAGGGCCCAGTACTTC
TRBJ1-5	TRBV29-1	12	NA	NA	CSVEQANQPQHF	TGCAGCGTTGAACAGGCTAATCAGCCCCAGCATTTT
TRBJ1-4	TRBV28	17	TRBD1	NA	CASSLLELGTGDEKLFF	TGTGCCAGCAGTTTACTCGAGTTGGGGACAGGGGATGAAAAACTGTTTTTT
TRBJ1-1	TRBV29-1	11	NA	NA	CSGWRGEEAFF	TGCAGCGGGTGGAGAGGCGAGGAAGCTTTCTTT
TRBJ2-1	TRBV27	15	NA	NA	CASSWGSGVYNEQFF	TGTGCCAGCAGTTGGGGTAGCGGAGTCTACAATGAGCAGTTCTTC
TRBJ1-2	TRBV19	14	NA	NA	CASRSGSGVYGYTF	TGTGCCAGTAGATCTGGGAGCGGTGTCTATGGCTACACCTTC
TRBJ1-1	TRBV5-1	14	TRBD1	NA	CASSTTGLFPEAFF	TGCGCCAGCAGCACGACAGGGTTGTTCCCTGAAGCTTTCTTT